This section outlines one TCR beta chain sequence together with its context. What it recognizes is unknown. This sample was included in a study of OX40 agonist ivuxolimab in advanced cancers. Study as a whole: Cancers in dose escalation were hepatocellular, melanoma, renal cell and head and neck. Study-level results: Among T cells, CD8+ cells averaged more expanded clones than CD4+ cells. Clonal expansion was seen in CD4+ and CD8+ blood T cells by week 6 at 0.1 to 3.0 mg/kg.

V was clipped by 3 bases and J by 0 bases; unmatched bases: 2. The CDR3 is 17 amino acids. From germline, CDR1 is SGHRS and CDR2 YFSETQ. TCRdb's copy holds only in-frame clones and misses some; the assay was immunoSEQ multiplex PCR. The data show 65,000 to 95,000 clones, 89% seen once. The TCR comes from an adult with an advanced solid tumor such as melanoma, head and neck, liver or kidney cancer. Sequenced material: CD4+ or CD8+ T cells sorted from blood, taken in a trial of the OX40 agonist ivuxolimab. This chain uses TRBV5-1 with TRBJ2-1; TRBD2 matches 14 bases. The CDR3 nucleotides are TGCGCCAGCAGCTCCGGGACTAGCGGGAGCTCCTACAATGAGCAGTTCTTC. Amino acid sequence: CASSSGTSGSSYNEQFF.